This T cell receptor beta chain appears in the sequencing data of a study of EBV T-cell therapy then PD-1 blockade in nasopharyngeal carcinoma. Treatment defined: AdE1-LMPpoly-expanded autologous EBV-specific T-cell therapy followed by anti-PD-1 nivolumab. Details on this clone: The antigen is unknown.

CDR1 and CDR2 from the germline V gene are MRHNA and SNTAGT. Trimming at V came to 6 bases and at J to 5 bases, leaving 4 bases not matched to a gene. The CDR3 has 15 amino acids. Here immunoSEQ multiplex PCR was the method, and the copy in TCRdb shows in-frame clones only, minus some. The sample consists of about 24,000 clones, over 70% of them appearing once. The specimen was CD8+ T cells from blood, collected between days 55 and 70 from a patient whose treatment included autologous EBV-specific T cells and nivolumab. The sequence came from a man aged 35-49 years with nasopharyngeal carcinoma. This chain connects TRBV6-4 to TRBJ2-3; TRBD2 matches 14 bases. CDR3 sequence reads: CASRGTSGGVDTQYF. CDR3 coding DNA: TGTGCCAGCAGGGGGACTAGCGGGGGCGTAGATACGCAGTATTTT.